A selection of T cell receptor beta chains follows, all from one sample in a study of human versus mouse CDR3 diversity and MHC coevolution. Repertoires were generated with immunoSEQ multiplex PCR, while TCRdb's copy carries only in-frame clones and drops some. Of 45,000 to 75,000 clones listed, roughly 93% are singletons. The sequenced sample consisted of naive CD4+ T cells from blood. These receptors all come from a person in their sixties in good health. The CDR3 runs from the conserved cysteine through the conserved F or W. Fields, in order: V gene, clone size, J gene, D gene, CDR3 DNA, CDR3 protein. The D gene is left open where the match is weak. The size entry is marked missing in some rows and otherwise reads once, few, many or a size class.

TRBV18	-	TRBJ1-3	-	TGTGCCAGCTCACCGGACATCTTCTCTGGAAACACCATATATTTT	CASSPDIFSGNTIYF
TRBV2	-	TRBJ1-5	TRBD1	TGTGCCAGCAGGGACAGGGACCAGCCCCAGCATTTT	CASRDRDQPQHF
TRBV18	-	TRBJ1-2	-	TGTGCCAGCTCACCGGGGCAGAACTATGGCTACACCTTC	CASSPGQNYGYTF
TRBV6-5	-	TRBJ1-2	TRBD1	TGTGCCAGCGGGACAGGGTGGAGATATGGCTACACCTTC	CASGTGWRYGYTF
TRBV19	-	TRBJ1-5	-	TGTGCCAGTAGTACCGACCTCGGGGGTCAGCCCCAGCATTTT	CASSTDLGGQPQHF
TRBV18	-	TRBJ2-2	TRBD2	TGTGCCAGCTCACCTCCCTCGGGGGGAACCGGGGAGCTGTTTTTT	CASSPPSGGTGELFF
TRBV7-9	once	TRBJ2-7	-	TGTGCCAGCAGCTCCACGGTAACCTACGAGCAGTACTTC	CASSSTVTYEQYF
TRBV2	-	TRBJ2-7	-	TGTGCCAGCAGAAGCCAGGTTGGGGAGCAGTACTTC	CASRSQVGEQYF
TRBV5-4	-	TRBJ2-5	-	TGTGCCAGCAGCTCAGAGATACAGGGTTTCGTCGGGTACTTC	CASSSEIQGFVGYF
TRBV6-1	-	TRBJ2-5	TRBD2	TGTGCCAGCAGTGTGACTAGCGGGAGTGAGACCCAGTACTTC	CASSVTSGSETQYF
TRBV10-3	-	TRBJ2-1	TRBD2	TGTGCCATCAAAACTAGCGGGAGCGGCAATGAGCAGTTCTTC	CAIKTSGSGNEQFF
TRBV6-1	-	TRBJ1-1	TRBD1	TGTGCCAGCAGTGACCGACAGGGGCGATTGAACACTGAAGCTTTCTTT	CASSDRQGRLNTEAFF
TRBV5-4	-	TRBJ2-1	TRBD2	TGTGCCAGCAGTTCTAGCGGGAGCTCCTACAATGAGCAGTTCTTC	CASSSSGSSYNEQFF
TRBV10-2	-	TRBJ2-5	-	TGCGCCAGCAGTGAGATACAAGAGACCCAGTACTTC	CASSEIQETQYF
TRBV19	-	TRBJ1-1	-	TGTGCCAGTAGTCTCGGGGGAAAGACGAACACTGAAGCTTTCTTT	CASSLGGKTNTEAFF
TRBV11-1	-	TRBJ1-1	TRBD1	TGTGCCAGCAGCTTATTGGGGACAGGTAACACTGAAGCTTTCTTT	CASSLLGTGNTEAFF
TRBV18	-	TRBJ2-3	-	TGTGCCAGCTCACCTACAACGACAGATACGCAGTATTTT	CASSPTTTDTQYF
TRBV9	-	TRBJ2-5	-	TGTGCCAGCAGCGTACCCGGCCAGGGGACCCAGTACTTC	CASSVPGQGTQYF
TRBV2	-	TRBJ2-7	TRBD1	TGTGCCAGCAGCCGGGACAGGGTGGGCGAGCAGTACTTC	CASSRDRVGEQYF
TRBV7-9	-	TRBJ1-1	-	TGTGCCAGCAGCTTACAGGAAAACACTGAAGCTTTCTTT	CASSLQENTEAFF
TRBV29-1	-	TRBJ2-2	-	TGCAGCGTTGTATCAGCGAGGAACACCGGGGAGCTGTTTTTT	CSVVSARNTGELFF
TRBV19	-	TRBJ1-2	TRBD1	TGTGCCAGTAGTCTGACAGGGGGCCTTGGCTACACCTTC	CASSLTGGLGYTF
TRBV5-1	-	TRBJ2-1	TRBD2	TGCGCCAGCAGCTTGGGGGGGGGCTCCTACAATGAGCAGTTCTTC	CASSLGGGSYNEQFF
TRBV9	-	TRBJ2-5	-	TGTGCCAGCAGCGCGGGGCGGGATCTTCAAGAGACCCAGTACTTC	CASSAGRDLQETQYF
TRBV18	-	TRBJ2-1	TRBD2	TGTGCCAGCGGGGAACTAGCGATCTCCTACAATGAGCAGTTCTTC	CASGELAISYNEQFF
TRBV10-3	-	TRBJ2-7	-	TGTGCCACCAAGCGGAACTACGAGCAGTACTTC	CATKRNYEQYF
TRBV7-6	-	TRBJ2-5	-	TGTGCCAGCAGCTTAGACGGTTCTTGGGAGACCCAGTACTTC	CASSLDGSWETQYF
TRBV5-4	-	TRBJ2-7	TRBD2	TGTGCCAGCAGCTTACCGGGACTAGCGGGAGGGTACGAGCAGTACTTC	CASSLPGLAGGYEQYF
TRBV4-1	-	TRBJ2-2	-	TGCGCCAGCAGCCAAGGGCTTGTAAACACCGGGGAGCTGTTTTTT	CASSQGLVNTGELFF
TRBV18	-	TRBJ2-7	-	TGTGCCAGCTCACCGGGGGACAACTACGAGCAGTACTTC	CASSPGDNYEQYF
TRBV6-5	-	TRBJ1-4	-	TGTGCCAGCACCAACGGACAGTTTAATGAAAAACTGTTTTTT	CASTNGQFNEKLFF
TRBV25-1	once	TRBJ2-1	TRBD1	TGTGCCAGCAGTGCGAGAGGACAGGGAGTCTTAAATGAGCAGTTCTTC	CASSARGQGVLNEQFF
TRBV4-1	-	TRBJ2-7	TRBD1	TGCGCCAGCAGCCAGGCGGGACAGGACGCCTACGAGCAGTACTTC	CASSQAGQDAYEQYF
TRBV18	-	TRBJ2-3	TRBD2	TGTGCCAGCTCACCGGCGGGAGGTAGAGCAGATACGCAGTATTTT	CASSPAGGRADTQYF
TRBV7-3	-	TRBJ2-2	TRBD1	TGTGCCAGCAGCTGGGGACAGGGGAACACCGGGGAGCTGTTTTTT	CASSWGQGNTGELFF
TRBV21-1	-	TRBJ1-3	-	TGTGCCAGCAGCAGTTGTTTAGCTACAACACGCCGAAACACCATATATTTT	CASSSCLATTRRNTIYF
TRBV7-9	-	TRBJ2-5	-	TGTGCCAGCAGCTTCCAACAGGGGACCCAGTACTTC	CASSFQQGTQYF
TRBV4-1	-	TRBJ2-3	TRBD2	TGCGCCAGCAGCCAAGGACTAGCGGGAAGAACAGATACGCAGTATTTT	CASSQGLAGRTDTQYF
TRBV19	-	TRBJ2-4	TRBD2	TGTGCCAGTAGCCCACCTAAGGTGGCCCGGGGAGGGGCGGTTGGCAAAAACATTCAGTACTTC	CASSPPKVARGGAVGKNIQYF
TRBV28	-	TRBJ1-6	TRBD1	TGTGCCAGCACCCTCCGTTCGACAGGGGGAAATTCACCCCTCCACTTT	CASTLRSTGGNSPLHF
TRBV7-3	-	TRBJ2-1	TRBD2	TGTGCCAGCAGCCCCAAAATAGCGGGAGCGTACAATGAGCAGTTCTTC	CASSPKIAGAYNEQFF
TRBV10-3	-	TRBJ2-1	TRBD1	TGTGCCATCAGTGATTACCGTACGGACAGGGGTAATGAGCAGTTCTTC	CAISDYRTDRGNEQFF
TRBV10-1	-	TRBJ1-2	TRBD1	TGCGCCAGCAGGTGGTGGGGACAGGGGTATGGCTACACCTTC	CASRWWGQGYGYTF
TRBV5-1	-	TRBJ1-3	-	TGCGCCAGCAGCCCCAGGACAGCAACTGGAAACACCATATATTTT	CASSPRTATGNTIYF
TRBV19	-	TRBJ2-3	TRBD1	TGTGCCATCTCCCGGGACAGGACAGATACGCAGTATTTT	CAISRDRTDTQYF
TRBV30	-	TRBJ2-2	-	TGTGCCTGGATTTCGGTCCCGAACACCGGGGAGCTGTTTTTT	CAWISVPNTGELFF